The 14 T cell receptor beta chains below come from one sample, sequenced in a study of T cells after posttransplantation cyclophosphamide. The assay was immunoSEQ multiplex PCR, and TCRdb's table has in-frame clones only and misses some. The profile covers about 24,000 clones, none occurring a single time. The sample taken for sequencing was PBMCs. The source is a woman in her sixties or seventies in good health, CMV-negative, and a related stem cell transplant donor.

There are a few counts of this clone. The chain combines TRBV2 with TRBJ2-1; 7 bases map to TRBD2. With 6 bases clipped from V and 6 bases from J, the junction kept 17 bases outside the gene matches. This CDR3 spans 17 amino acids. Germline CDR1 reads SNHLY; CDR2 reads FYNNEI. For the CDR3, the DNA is TGTGCCAGCAGAGCAGCTTGGGACTACCCAAACCGCAATGAGCAGTTCTTC. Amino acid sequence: CASRAAWDYPNRNEQFF. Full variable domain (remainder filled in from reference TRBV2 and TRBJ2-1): EPEVTQTPSHQVTQMGQEVILRCVPISNHLYFYWYRQILGQKVEFLVSFYNNEISEKSEIFDDQFSVERPDGSNFTLKIRSTKLEDSAMYFCASRAAWDYPNRNEQFFGPGTRLTVL.

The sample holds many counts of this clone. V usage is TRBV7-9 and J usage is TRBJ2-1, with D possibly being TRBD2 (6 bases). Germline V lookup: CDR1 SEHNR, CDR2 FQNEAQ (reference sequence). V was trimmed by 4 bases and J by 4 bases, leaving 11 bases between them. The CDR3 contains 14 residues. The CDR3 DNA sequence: TGTGCCAGCAGCTCAACCGGGACTTACAATGAGCAGTTCTTC. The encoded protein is CASSSTGTYNEQFF.

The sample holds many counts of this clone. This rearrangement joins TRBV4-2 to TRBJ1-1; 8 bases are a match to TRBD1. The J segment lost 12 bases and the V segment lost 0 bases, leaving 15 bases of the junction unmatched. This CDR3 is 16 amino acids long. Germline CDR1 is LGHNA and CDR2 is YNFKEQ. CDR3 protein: CASSQDQMNRGEKTFF. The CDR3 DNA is TGTGCCAGCAGCCAAGATCAGATGAACAGGGGGGAAAAAACTTTCTTT.

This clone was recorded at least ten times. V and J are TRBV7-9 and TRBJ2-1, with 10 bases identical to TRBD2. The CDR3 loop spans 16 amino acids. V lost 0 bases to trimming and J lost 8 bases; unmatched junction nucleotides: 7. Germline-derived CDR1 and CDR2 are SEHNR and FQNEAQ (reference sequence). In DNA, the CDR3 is TGTGCCAGCAGCTTAGCTCTAGCGGGAGTTCCCCATGAGCAGTTCTTC. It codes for CASSLALAGVPHEQFF.

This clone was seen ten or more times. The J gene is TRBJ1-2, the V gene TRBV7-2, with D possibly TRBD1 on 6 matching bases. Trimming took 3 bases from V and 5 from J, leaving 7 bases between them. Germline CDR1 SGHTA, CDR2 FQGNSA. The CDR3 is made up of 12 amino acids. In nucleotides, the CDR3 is TGTGCCAGCAGCTTCCAGGGGTATGGCTACACCTTC. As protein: CASSFQGYGYTF.

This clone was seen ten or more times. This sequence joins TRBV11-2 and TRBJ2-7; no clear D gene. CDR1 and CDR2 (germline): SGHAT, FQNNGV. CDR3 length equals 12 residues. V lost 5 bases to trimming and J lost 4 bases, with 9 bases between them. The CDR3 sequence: CASSTNRYEQYF. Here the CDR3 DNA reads TGTGCCAGCAGCACCAACAGATACGAGCAGTACTTC.

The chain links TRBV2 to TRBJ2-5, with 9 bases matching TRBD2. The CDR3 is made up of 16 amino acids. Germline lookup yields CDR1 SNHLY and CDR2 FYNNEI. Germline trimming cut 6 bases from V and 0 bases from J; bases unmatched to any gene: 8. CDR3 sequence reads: CASSTLAGAHQETQYF. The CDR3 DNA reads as TGTGCCAGCAGCACCTTAGCGGGGGCCCACCAAGAGACCCAGTACTTC. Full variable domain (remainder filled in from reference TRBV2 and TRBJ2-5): EPEVTQTPSHQVTQMGQEVILRCVPISNHLYFYWYRQILGQKVEFLVSFYNNEISEKSEIFDDQFSVERPDGSNFTLKIRSTKLEDSAMYFCASSTLAGAHQETQYFGPGTRLLVL.

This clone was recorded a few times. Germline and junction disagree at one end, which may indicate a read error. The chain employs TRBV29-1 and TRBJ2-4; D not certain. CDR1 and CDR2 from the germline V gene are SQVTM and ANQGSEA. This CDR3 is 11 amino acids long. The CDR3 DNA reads TGCAGCGTTGGGCCCGCGGAGAGTCTGTCCTTC. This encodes CSVGPAESLSF.

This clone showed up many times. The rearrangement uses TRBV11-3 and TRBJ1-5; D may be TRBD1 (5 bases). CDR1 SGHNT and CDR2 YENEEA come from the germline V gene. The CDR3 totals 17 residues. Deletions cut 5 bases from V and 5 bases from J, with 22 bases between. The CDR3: CASSPWGDGTPYQPQHF. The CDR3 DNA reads TGTGCCAGCAGCCCCTGGGGAGACGGGACTCCCTATCAGCCCCAGCATTTT.

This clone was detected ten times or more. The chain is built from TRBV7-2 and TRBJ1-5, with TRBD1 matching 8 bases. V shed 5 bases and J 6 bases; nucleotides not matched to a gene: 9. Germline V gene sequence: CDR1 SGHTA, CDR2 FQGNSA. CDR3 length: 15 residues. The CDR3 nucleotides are TGTGCCAGCAGCGCCCTGGACAGGGAATCTCAGCCCCAGCATTTT. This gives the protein CASSALDRESQPQHF.

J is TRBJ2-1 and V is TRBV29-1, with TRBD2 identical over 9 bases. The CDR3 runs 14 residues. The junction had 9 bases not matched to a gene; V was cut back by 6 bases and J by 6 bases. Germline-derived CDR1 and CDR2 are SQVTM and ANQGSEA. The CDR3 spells CSVYFSGRANEQFF. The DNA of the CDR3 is TGCAGCGTGTACTTTAGCGGGAGAGCCAATGAGCAGTTCTTC.

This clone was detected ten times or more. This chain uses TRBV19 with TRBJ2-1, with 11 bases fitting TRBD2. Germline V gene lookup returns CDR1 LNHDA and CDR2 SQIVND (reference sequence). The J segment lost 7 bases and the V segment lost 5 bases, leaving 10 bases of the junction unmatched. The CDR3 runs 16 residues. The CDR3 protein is CASSAILAGEWNEQFF. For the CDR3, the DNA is TGTGCCAGTAGTGCAATACTAGCGGGGGAATGGAATGAGCAGTTCTTC.

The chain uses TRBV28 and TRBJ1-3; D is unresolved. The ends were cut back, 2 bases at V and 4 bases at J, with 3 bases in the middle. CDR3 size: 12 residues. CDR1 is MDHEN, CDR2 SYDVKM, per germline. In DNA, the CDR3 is TGTGCCAGCAGTTTAGAGGGAAACACCATATATTTT. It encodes CASSLEGNTIYF.

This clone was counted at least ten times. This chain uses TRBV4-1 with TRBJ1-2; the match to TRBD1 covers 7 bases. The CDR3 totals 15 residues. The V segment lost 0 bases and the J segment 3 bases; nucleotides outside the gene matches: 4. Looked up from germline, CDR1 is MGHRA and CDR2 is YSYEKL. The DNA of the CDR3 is TGCGCCAGCAGCCAAGATACAGGGGCGTACTATGGCTACACCTTC. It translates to CASSQDTGAYYGYTF.